The T cell receptor beta chain under discussion was sequenced for a study of B cell selection in AIRE deficiency. TCRdb's copy holds only in-frame clones and misses some; the assay was immunoSEQ multiplex PCR. The table has about 21,000 clones, around 93% seen once. Regulatory T cells were sorted as CD4+CD25hiCD127low/negative. This CDR3 is 17 amino acids long. The germline V gene encodes CDR1 LGHNA and CDR2 YSLEER. V was clipped by 3 bases and J by 0 bases; unmatched bases: 8. The source is a human donor with AIRE deficiency. The V and J genes are TRBV4-3 and TRBJ1-5, with 7 bases matching TRBD1. The sample consisted of Tregs sorted from PBMCs. CDR3 protein: CASSQGRDSYSNQPQHF. CDR3 in DNA: TGCGCCAGCAGCCAGGGTCGGGACAGTTATAGCAATCAGCCCCAGCATTTT.